This is a list of T cell receptor beta chains from one sample in a study of PD-1 blockade in mismatch repair-deficient tumors. Generated by immunoSEQ multiplex PCR, the TCRdb table keeps only in-frame clones and is missing some. The sample has approximately 25,000 clones; 83% are singletons. The sample consisted of peripheral blood, taken 12 weeks after starting pembrolizumab. All receptors come from an adult with mismatch repair-deficient cancer. CDR3s include the opening cysteine and the closing phenylalanine or tryptophan. Each record gives: CDR3 protein, clone size, J gene, V gene, CDR3 length. Rows give clone size only sometimes, using once, few, many, or a class for an expanded clone.

CASSQYTTGDEQYF,.,TRBJ2-7,TRBV4-1,14
CASSGRDGGTGGFYEQYF,.,TRBJ2-7,TRBV7-2,18
CSVEDWWEQGGGNIQYF,.,TRBJ2-4,TRBV29-1,17
CASSKGCGGGSYSNQPQHF,once,TRBJ1-5,TRBV21-1,19
CASSRPEAAYEQYF,.,TRBJ2-7,TRBV6-5,14
CATRQTISTDTQYF,.,TRBJ2-3,TRBV6-1,14
CASSFSGEADEQFF,.,TRBJ2-1,TRBV6-5,14
CSARRGNEQFF,few,TRBJ2-1,TRBV20-1,11
CSVVGGQEKNIQYF,.,TRBJ2-4,TRBV29-1,14
CASSPEDSRLDTQYF,.,TRBJ2-3,TRBV5-1,15
CASSMRTSGTRTYEQYF,few,TRBJ2-7,TRBV19,17
CASSQDASGSYEQYF,.,TRBJ2-7,TRBV4-1,15
CAWKQGATGNTIYF,.,TRBJ1-3,TRBV30,14
CASSVEELAGGYNEQFF,.,TRBJ2-1,TRBV9,17
CASSAAGLAGHLQRETQYF,few,TRBJ2-5,TRBV2,19
CASTIGWGASDTQYF,.,TRBJ2-3,TRBV19,15
CASSDRGAFRIYEQYF,.,TRBJ2-7,TRBV25-1,16
CASSQVSAGTYEQYF,once,TRBJ2-7,TRBV4-3,15
CASSHTSDSPGANVLTF,.,TRBJ2-6,TRBV28,17
CASSAPSGDYGYTF,few,TRBJ1-2,TRBV6-1,14
CASSFLPSNEQFF,.,TRBJ2-1,TRBV19,13
CASSLYQGVQPQHF,.,TRBJ1-5,TRBV28,14
CASSESTGSGANVLTF,once,TRBJ2-6,TRBV6-1,16
CASSSDRAAGANVLTF,.,TRBJ2-6,TRBV9,16
CASSFDRGTEAFF,once,TRBJ1-1,TRBV7-2,13
CASSRGFGELFF,.,TRBJ2-2,TRBV10-2,12
CASSLGEGWDTQYF,.,TRBJ2-3,TRBV7-9,14
CASRGGSGRLAGGPKTQYF,.,TRBJ2-5,TRBV11-2,19
CASKGGSGAYEQYF,.,TRBJ2-7,TRBV28,14
CASSVGRFNEKLFF,.,TRBJ1-4,TRBV9,14